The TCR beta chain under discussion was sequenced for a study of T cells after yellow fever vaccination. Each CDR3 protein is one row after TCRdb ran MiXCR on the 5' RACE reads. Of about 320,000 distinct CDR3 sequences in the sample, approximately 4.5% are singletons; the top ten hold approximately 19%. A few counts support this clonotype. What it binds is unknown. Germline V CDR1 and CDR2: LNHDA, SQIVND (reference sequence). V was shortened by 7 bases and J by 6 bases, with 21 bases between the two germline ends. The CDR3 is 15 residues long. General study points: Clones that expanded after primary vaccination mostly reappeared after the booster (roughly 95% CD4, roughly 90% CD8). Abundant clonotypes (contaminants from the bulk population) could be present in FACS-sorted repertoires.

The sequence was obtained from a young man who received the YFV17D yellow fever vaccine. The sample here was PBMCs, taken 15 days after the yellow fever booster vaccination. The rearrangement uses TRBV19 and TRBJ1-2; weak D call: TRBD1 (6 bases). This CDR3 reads CASTIAGGFGNGYTF. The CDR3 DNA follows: TGTGCCAGTACCATCGCCGGGGGCTTCGGAAATGGCTACACCTTC.